The rows below give T cell receptor beta chains drawn from one sample of a study of neurological immune-mediated disorders. One entry per CDR3 protein results from TCRdb running MiXCR on the 5' RACE reads. The profile covers under 60,000 distinct CDR3 sequences, with 15% to 20% appearing a single time and roughly 4.4% taken by the ten largest. The specimen was PBMCs. The source of these receptors is a man aged 60-69 years in good health. Each CDR3 is given with its conserved first and last residue. D genes are given only for firm matches. Rows may omit the clone size; those that give it use once, few, many or a size class.

CDR3	DNA	D	V	J	size
CSVDRGDEQFF	TGCAGCGTTGACCGCGGGGATGAGCAGTTCTTC	.	TRBV29-1	TRBJ2-1	many
CASSQESGYQETQYF	TGCGCCAGCAGCCAAGAGTCAGGTTACCAAGAGACCCAGTACTTC	.	TRBV4-1	TRBJ2-5	many
CATIAGGLNTGELFF	TGTGCCACCATAGCGGGAGGGCTGAACACCGGGGAGCTGTTTTTT	TRBD2	TRBV7-2	TRBJ2-2	many
CASKAGSSYNSPLHF	TGTGCCAGCAAGGCGGGGAGCTCCTATAATTCACCCCTCCACTTT	.	TRBV3-1	TRBJ1-6	many
CASSVPQGSSNEQFF	TGCGCCAGCAGCGTGCCACAGGGGTCCTCCAATGAGCAGTTCTTC	TRBD1	TRBV5-1	TRBJ2-1	.
CASSLNINGGELFF	TGTGCCAGCAGCTTAAATATCAACGGTGGGGAGCTGTTTTTT	.	TRBV7-3	TRBJ2-2	many
CASSPDRISTDTQYF	TGTGCCAGCAGCCCGGACCGAATCAGTACAGATACGCAGTATTTT	.	TRBV7-8	TRBJ2-3	.
CASRLLWGATTDTQYF	TGTGCCAGCAGGCTCCTTTGGGGGGCCACCACAGATACGCAGTATTTT	.	TRBV6-5	TRBJ2-3	many
CASSGGRESYNEQFF	TGTGCCAGCAGCGGAGGACGGGAGTCCTACAATGAGCAGTTCTTC	.	TRBV5-6	TRBJ2-1	many
CAIKPGQGTYEQYF	TGTGCCATCAAGCCGGGACAGGGGACCTACGAGCAGTACTTC	TRBD1	TRBV10-3	TRBJ2-7	.
CASSWTGANYNEQFF	TGTGCCAGCAGTTGGACAGGGGCGAATTACAATGAGCAGTTCTTC	TRBD1	TRBV27	TRBJ2-1	.
CTSSRGSSNEQFF	TGTACCAGCAGCCGGGGGTCTAGCAATGAGCAGTTCTTC	.	TRBV11-3	TRBJ2-1	.
CASSRSGWPAEAFF	TGTGCCAGCAGCCGGAGCGGCTGGCCGGCTGAAGCTTTCTTT	.	TRBV3-1	TRBJ1-1	many
CASSFSGSGELFF	TGTGCCAGCAGTTTCAGCGGGTCCGGGGAGCTGTTTTTT	.	TRBV12-3/TRBV12-4	TRBJ2-2	many
CASSPWYQETQYF	TGTGCCAGCAGCCCCTGGTACCAAGAGACCCAGTACTTC	.	TRBV7-2	TRBJ2-5	many
CASSQDRGGDGYTF	TGCGCCAGCAGCCAAGATCGGGGAGGGGATGGCTACACCTTC	.	TRBV4-3	TRBJ1-2	many
CATSRVPSRWSPNTEAFF	TGTGCCACCAGCAGAGTCCCGTCGCGTTGGTCCCCGAACACTGAAGCTTTCTTT	.	TRBV15	TRBJ1-1	many
CASRATVDYGYTF	TGTGCCAGCAGGGCGACAGTGGACTATGGCTACACCTTC	.	TRBV5-6	TRBJ1-2	many
CASYTGGLRTEAFF	TGTGCCAGCTATACCGGGGGACTAAGGACTGAAGCTTTCTTT	.	TRBV12-3/TRBV12-4	TRBJ1-1	many
CASSFAGTGYYEQYF	TGTGCCAGCAGCTTTGCCGGGACTGGCTACTACGAGCAGTACTTC	.	TRBV7-2	TRBJ2-7	many
CATSREGRPSTDTQYF	TGTGCCACCAGCAGAGAGGGTCGGCCTAGCACAGATACGCAGTATTTT	.	TRBV15	TRBJ2-3	.
CASRRQGSGNTIYF	TGTGCCAGCAGACGACAGGGTTCTGGAAACACCATATATTTT	TRBD1	TRBV12-3/TRBV12-4	TRBJ1-3	many
CASSWDTTNTGELFF	TGTGCCAGCAGCTGGGACACTACGAACACCGGGGAGCTGTTTTTT	.	TRBV7-9	TRBJ2-2	many
CASSQVPSGGYPDTQYF	TGCGCCAGCAGCCAGGTCCCTAGCGGGGGTTACCCCGATACGCAGTATTTT	TRBD2	TRBV4-1	TRBJ2-3	many
CASSLWGASGNEQFF	TGTGCCAGCAGTTTATGGGGGGCTAGCGGCAATGAGCAGTTCTTC	.	TRBV27	TRBJ2-1	many
CASSPRRNTEAFF	TGTGCCAGCAGTCCCCGGCGGAACACTGAAGCTTTCTTT	.	TRBV28	TRBJ1-1	many
CASSRGGEKLFF	TGTGCCAGCAGTCGAGGGGGTGAAAAACTGTTTTTT	.	TRBV27	TRBJ1-4	many
CGSSHRTDHTQYF	TGTGGCAGCAGCCACAGAACCGATCATACGCAGTATTTT	.	TRBV6-6	TRBJ2-3	.
CSAPQRTSGYEQYF	TGCAGTGCTCCCCAGCGGACTAGCGGTTACGAGCAGTACTTC	TRBD2	TRBV20-1	TRBJ2-7	many
CASSLASGSYEQYF	TGTGCTAGCAGCTTAGCTAGCGGGAGCTACGAGCAGTACTTC	TRBD2	TRBV7-7	TRBJ2-7	many
CASSRIDRGNSYEQYF	TGCGCCAGCAGTCGTATTGACAGGGGGAACTCCTACGAGCAGTACTTC	TRBD1	TRBV5-1	TRBJ2-7	many
CASSSPRGANVLTF	TGTGCCAGCAGCTCTCCCCGTGGGGCCAACGTCCTGACTTTC	.	TRBV11-1	TRBJ2-6	many
CASSPGLAGASDKNIQYF	TGTGCCAGCAGCCCGGGACTAGCGGGAGCATCGGACAAAAACATTCAGTACTTC	TRBD2	TRBV7-8	TRBJ2-4	many
CASSLALESEQFF	TGTGCCAGCAGCTTAGCGCTAGAGAGTGAGCAGTTCTTC	.	TRBV7-2	TRBJ2-1	many
CASSLDGTYEQYF	TGCGCCAGCAGCTTGGACGGCACCTACGAGCAGTACTTC	.	TRBV5-1	TRBJ2-7	many
CASSFTSDGELFF	TGCGCCAGCAGCTTTACTAGCGACGGGGAGCTGTTTTTT	TRBD2	TRBV5-1	TRBJ2-2	many
CASSPKGAPNSDHHF	TGCGCCAGCAGCCCTAAGGGGGCCCCCAATTCCGACCACCATTTT	TRBD1	TRBV4-3	TRBJ1-6	.
CASSLVSGNSYEQYF	TGTGCCAGCAGCTTGGTTAGCGGGAACTCCTACGAGCAGTACTTC	TRBD2	TRBV5-5	TRBJ2-7	many
CASSSYFRDQQYF	TGTGCCAGCAGTTCGTACTTCCGGGACCAGCAGTACTTC	.	TRBV6-6	TRBJ2-7	.
CASSRLGPSTEAFF	TGTGCCAGCAGTCGCCTGGGGCCTAGCACTGAAGCTTTCTTT	.	TRBV28	TRBJ1-1	.
CASSRTIGGTQRGETQYF	TGTGCCAGCAGCCGAACTATAGGTGGCACGCAGCGAGGGGAGACCCAGTACTTC	.	TRBV7-2	TRBJ2-5	.
CASSDNGLGKAFF	TGTGCCAGCAGTGACAACGGGCTGGGGAAAGCTTTCTTT	.	TRBV6-4	TRBJ1-1	many
CASRQVGYEQYF	TGTGCCAGCAGACAGGTGGGCTACGAGCAGTACTTC	.	TRBV28	TRBJ2-7	many
CASSGGLAGYQETQYF	TGTGCCAGCAGTGGGGGACTAGCGGGGTACCAAGAGACCCAGTACTTC	TRBD2	TRBV6-1	TRBJ2-5	many
CASRTPTGGKGSPLHF	TGTGCCAGCAGGACACCGACAGGGGGCAAAGGTTCACCCCTCCACTTT	TRBD1	TRBV28	TRBJ1-6	many
CASSEISERGEQFF	TGTGCCAGCAGTGAAATCTCAGAGCGGGGGGAGCAGTTCTTC	TRBD2	TRBV2	TRBJ2-1	.
CASSVGLGGPDTQYF	TGTGCCAGCAGCGTAGGACTAGGAGGTCCAGATACGCAGTATTTT	TRBD2	TRBV6-5	TRBJ2-3	many
CASSHDLAGGHTGELFF	TGTGCCAGCAGCCACGATCTCGCGGGAGGCCACACCGGGGAGCTGTTTTTT	TRBD2	TRBV3-1	TRBJ2-2	many
CATRDRALGEQYF	TGTGCCACCCGGGACAGGGCTTTGGGGGAGCAGTACTTC	TRBD1	TRBV27	TRBJ2-7	many
CSAIGLAGFTDTQYF	TGCAGTGCCATAGGACTAGCGGGGTTCACAGATACGCAGTATTTT	TRBD2	TRBV20-1	TRBJ2-3	many
CASSYRGTGQETQYF	TGTGCCAGCAGCTACAGAGGGACAGGCCAAGAGACCCAGTACTTC	TRBD1	TRBV7-9	TRBJ2-5	many
CASSFGLAGGPRDEQFF	TGTGCCAGCAGCTTCGGACTAGCGGGAGGGCCTAGGGATGAGCAGTTCTTC	TRBD2	TRBV5-5	TRBJ2-1	many
CASSSVGAGEQYF	TGTGCCAGCAGCTCCGTGGGGGCCGGCGAGCAGTACTTC	.	TRBV2	TRBJ2-7	.
CASTLGGADTQYF	TGTGCCAGCACCTTAGGGGGGGCGGATACGCAGTATTTT	.	TRBV7-2	TRBJ2-3	many
CSASWLADTGELFF	TGCAGTGCTAGTTGGCTAGCGGACACCGGGGAGCTGTTTTTT	TRBD2	TRBV20-1	TRBJ2-2	many
CASSPTADTQYF	TGTGCCAGCTCACCAACGGCAGATACGCAGTATTTT	.	TRBV18	TRBJ2-3	many
CASRRGSAMQYQETQYF	TGTGCCAGCAGGAGAGGTAGCGCAATGCAGTACCAAGAGACCCAGTACTTC	.	TRBV27	TRBJ2-5	many
CATSDRTSGTEQFF	TGTGCCACCAGTGATAGGACTAGCGGGACTGAGCAGTTCTTC	TRBD2	TRBV24-1	TRBJ2-1	few
CASTIGGTGENIQYF	TGTGCCAGCACCATAGGGGGGACAGGTGAAAACATTCAGTACTTC	TRBD1	TRBV6-2/TRBV6-3	TRBJ2-4	many